The rows below give T cell receptor beta chains drawn from one sample of a study of beta chain features in type 1 diabetes. Here immunoSEQ multiplex PCR was the method, and the copy in TCRdb shows in-frame clones only, minus some. The data hold under 300,000 clones, with approximately 10% observed a single time. Sample: naive CD4+ T cells from blood. The receptors stem from a man younger than 40 with type 1 diabetes. Each CDR3 is given with its conserved first and last residue. The D gene is left open where the match is weak. Expanded clones get a size class; other rows say once, few or many, or leave the size out.

CDR3 protein	CDR3 DNA	J gene	clone size	D gene	V gene
CASSLQGQTDTQYF	TGCGCCAGCAGCTTACAGGGCCAGACGGATACGCAGTATTTT	TRBJ2-3	NA	NA	TRBV5-1
CASSSYGTQETQYF	TGTGCCAGCAGTTCTTACGGGACTCAAGAGACCCAGTACTTC	TRBJ2-5	few	NA	TRBV5-6
CASSLRLAGGQETQYF	TGTGCCAGCAGCCTCCGACTAGCGGGGGGCCAAGAGACCCAGTACTTC	TRBJ2-5	NA	TRBD2	TRBV5-4
CASSPQVEYGYTF	TGTGCCAGCTCTCCACAAGTGGAGTATGGCTACACCTTC	TRBJ1-2	NA	NA	TRBV18
CASRLASDEQFF	TGTGCCAGCAGACTAGCGTCGGATGAGCAGTTCTTC	TRBJ2-1	NA	TRBD2	TRBV6-6
CASSKKWGGWAEAFF	TGTGCCAGCAGCAAAAAGTGGGGAGGTTGGGCTGAAGCTTTCTTT	TRBJ1-1	few	NA	TRBV21-1
CASGSHPEEAEQYF	TGTGCTAGTGGTTCTCACCCGGAGGAGGCCGAGCAGTACTTC	TRBJ2-7	once	NA	TRBV12-5
CAITTTRAEDTQYF	TGTGCCATAACTACTACGCGGGCCGAAGATACGCAGTATTTT	TRBJ2-3	NA	NA	TRBV10-3
CASSPWSGVNTDTQYF	TGCGCCAGCAGCCCATGGTCGGGGGTAAACACAGATACGCAGTATTTT	TRBJ2-3	NA	NA	TRBV5-1
CASSLHWASSRGNIQYF	TGTGCCAGCAGCTTACATTGGGCGTCTTCGAGAGGGAACATTCAGTACTTC	TRBJ2-4	few	NA	TRBV7-8
CASSQDWTGQGNTIYF	TGCGCCAGCAGCCAAGACTGGACAGGACAAGGCAACACCATATATTTT	TRBJ1-3	NA	TRBD1	TRBV4-3
CASSLGTHTDTQYF	TGCGCCAGCAGCTTGGGGACACACACAGATACGCAGTATTTT	TRBJ2-3	few	NA	TRBV5-1
CAWGGLGQGNVGAFF	TGTGCCTGGGGGGGACTGGGACAGGGGAATGTCGGAGCTTTCTTT	TRBJ1-1	few	TRBD1	TRBV30
CSVGRGVGGYTF	TGCAGCGTTGGTCGGGGGGTCGGTGGCTACACCTTC	TRBJ1-2	NA	NA	TRBV29-1
CASSFDRGPEQFF	TGTGCCAGCAGCTTTGACAGGGGGCCGGAGCAGTTCTTC	TRBJ2-1	NA	TRBD1	TRBV5-6
CASSPRETGELFF	TGTGCCAGCTCACCACGGGAGACCGGGGAGCTGTTTTTT	TRBJ2-2	NA	NA	TRBV18
CSVAPAGFQETQYF	TGCAGCGTTGCCCCAGCGGGCTTCCAAGAGACCCAGTACTTC	TRBJ2-5	NA	NA	TRBV29-1
CASSFASGGYTYEQYF	TGCGCCAGCAGCTTCGCTAGCGGGGGATATACCTACGAGCAGTACTTC	TRBJ2-7	NA	TRBD2	TRBV5-1
CASSPQGGNQPQHF	TGTGCCAGCAGCCCTCAGGGGGGCAATCAGCCCCAGCATTTT	TRBJ1-5	few	TRBD1	TRBV9
CATSPGQNTDTQYF	TGTGCCACCAGTCCGGGACAGAACACAGATACGCAGTATTTT	TRBJ2-3	few	TRBD1	TRBV15
CSVENGGFTDTQYF	TGCAGCGTTGAGAACGGGGGGTTCACAGATACGCAGTATTTT	TRBJ2-3	few	TRBD2	TRBV29-1
CASSPPPAGTDTQYF	TGCGCCAGCAGTCCCCCCCCCGCAGGCACAGATACGCAGTATTTT	TRBJ2-3	NA	NA	TRBV23-1
CASSSRTEAFF	TGTGCCAGCAGTTCCCGGACTGAAGCTTTCTTT	TRBJ1-1	NA	NA	TRBV28
CASSPRQVSSYEQYF	TGTGCCAGCTCACCACGGCAGGTTAGTTCCTACGAGCAGTACTTC	TRBJ2-7	few	NA	TRBV18
CASSYSVETEAFF	TGTGCCAGCAGTTACTCGGTGGAGACCGAAGCTTTCTTT	TRBJ1-1	few	NA	TRBV6-5
CASSGTGINYGYTF	TGCGCCAGCAGCGGAACAGGGATAAACTATGGCTACACCTTC	TRBJ1-2	NA	NA	TRBV4-1
CASSSGFLETQYF	TGTGCCAGCAGCTCAGGGTTTTTAGAGACCCAGTACTTC	TRBJ2-5	NA	NA	TRBV7-9
CASRPQGKNGYTF	TGTGCCAGCAGACCTCAGGGGAAGAATGGCTACACCTTC	TRBJ1-2	few	NA	TRBV6-4
CAWSALGSSYNSPLHF	TGTGCCTGGAGTGCCCTGGGGAGCTCCTATAATTCACCCCTCCACTTT	TRBJ1-6	NA	NA	TRBV30
CASSLIGGAYNEQFF	TGTGCCAGCAGCCTTATCGGGGGGGCCTACAATGAGCAGTTCTTC	TRBJ2-1	few	TRBD2	TRBV7-3
CASSLTGEATEAFF	TGTGCCAGCAGCTTAACCGGAGAGGCCACTGAAGCTTTCTTT	TRBJ1-1	few	NA	TRBV7-3
CASSSPATSGGLNEQFF	TGTGCCAGTAGTAGCCCCGCGACTAGCGGGGGGTTGAATGAGCAGTTCTTC	TRBJ2-1	few	TRBD2	TRBV19
CASSLGNYGYTF	TGTGCCAGCAGCTTGGGCAACTATGGCTACACCTTC	TRBJ1-2	few	NA	TRBV7-9
CASSQVRRTGGSKNIQYF	TGCGCCAGCAGCCAAGTCCGAAGGACAGGGGGCTCCAAAAACATTCAGTACTTC	TRBJ2-4	few	TRBD1	TRBV4-3
CASSLDRYTEAFF	TGTGCCAGCAGCCTGGACAGGTACACTGAAGCTTTCTTT	TRBJ1-1	few	TRBD1	TRBV7-6
CASSPPRAYQETQYF	TGTGCCAGCAGCCCGCCAAGAGCGTACCAAGAGACCCAGTACTTC	TRBJ2-5	NA	NA	TRBV11-2
CASSKDTSGQETQYF	TGTGCCAGCAGCAAAGATACTAGCGGCCAAGAGACCCAGTACTTC	TRBJ2-5	NA	TRBD2	TRBV9
CASSYGQGIPYEQYF	TGTGCCAGCAGTTATGGACAGGGAATCCCCTACGAGCAGTACTTC	TRBJ2-7	NA	TRBD1	TRBV4-2
CASGHRDNYEQYF	TGTGCCAGCGGGCACCGGGACAACTACGAGCAGTACTTC	TRBJ2-7	NA	NA	TRBV6-1
CASSLGQSGANVLTF	TGTGCCAGCAGCTTAGGACAGTCTGGGGCCAACGTCCTGACTTTC	TRBJ2-6	NA	NA	TRBV7-9
CASSVTRADYGYTF	TGTGCCAGCAGTGTAACCCGCGCCGACTATGGCTACACCTTC	TRBJ1-2	NA	NA	TRBV28
CASSSGAGGRSTDTQYF	TGTGCCAGCAGCTCAGGGGCGGGGGGGCGGAGCACAGATACGCAGTATTTT	TRBJ2-3	NA	TRBD2	TRBV5-4
CASRLRSVQETQYF	TGTGCCAGCAGGCTAAGGAGTGTTCAAGAGACCCAGTACTTC	TRBJ2-5	NA	NA	TRBV2
CASSFLGVETQYF	TGTGCCAGCAGCTTCCTCGGGGTCGAGACCCAGTACTTC	TRBJ2-5	NA	NA	TRBV7-9
CASSFGQGWTGELFF	TGTGCCAGCAGTTTCGGACAGGGATGGACCGGGGAGCTGTTTTTT	TRBJ2-2	few	TRBD1	TRBV5-6
CASATEGDSPLHF	TGTGCCAGCGCCACTGAGGGAGATTCACCCCTCCACTTT	TRBJ1-6	NA	NA	TRBV7-9
CASSLLQGSDGEQYF	TGCGCCAGCAGCTTACTACAGGGGTCTGATGGGGAGCAGTACTTC	TRBJ2-7	NA	TRBD1	TRBV5-1
CASSQRQGADSPLHF	TGTGCCAGCAGCCAACGACAGGGGGCGGATTCACCCCTCCACTTT	TRBJ1-6	NA	TRBD1	TRBV4-2
CASNDSGGRRETQYF	TGTGCCAGTAATGATAGCGGGGGGCGCCGAGAGACCCAGTACTTC	TRBJ2-5	NA	TRBD2	TRBV19
CASSEPLRDREQFF	TGTGCCAGCAGTGAACCCCTCCGGGACAGAGAGCAGTTCTTC	TRBJ2-1	NA	TRBD1	TRBV2
CASSVDRFPYGYTF	TGTGCCAGCAGCGTAGATCGGTTCCCCTATGGCTACACCTTC	TRBJ1-2	few	NA	TRBV9
CASSQDRTGGKDTQYF	TGCGCCAGCAGCCAAGATCGAACGGGGGGGAAAGATACGCAGTATTTT	TRBJ2-3	few	TRBD2	TRBV4-3
CSVEPPGKDGYTF	TGCAGCGTTGAACCACCAGGGAAGGATGGCTACACCTTC	TRBJ1-2	few	NA	TRBV29-1
CASSLGTVSYEQYF	TGTGCCAGCAGCTTAGGCACAGTCTCCTACGAGCAGTACTTC	TRBJ2-7	NA	NA	TRBV7-9
CASSLLTSGGYNEQFF	TGTGCCAGCAGCCTCTTGACTAGCGGGGGTTACAATGAGCAGTTCTTC	TRBJ2-1	NA	TRBD2	TRBV7-2
CSVDAGAPKNIQYF	TGCAGCGTTGATGCGGGGGCTCCCAAAAACATTCAGTACTTC	TRBJ2-4	NA	NA	TRBV29-1
CASIVAGGPYEQFF	TGTGCCAGCATTGTAGCGGGGGGGCCATATGAGCAGTTCTTC	TRBJ2-1	few	TRBD2	TRBV28